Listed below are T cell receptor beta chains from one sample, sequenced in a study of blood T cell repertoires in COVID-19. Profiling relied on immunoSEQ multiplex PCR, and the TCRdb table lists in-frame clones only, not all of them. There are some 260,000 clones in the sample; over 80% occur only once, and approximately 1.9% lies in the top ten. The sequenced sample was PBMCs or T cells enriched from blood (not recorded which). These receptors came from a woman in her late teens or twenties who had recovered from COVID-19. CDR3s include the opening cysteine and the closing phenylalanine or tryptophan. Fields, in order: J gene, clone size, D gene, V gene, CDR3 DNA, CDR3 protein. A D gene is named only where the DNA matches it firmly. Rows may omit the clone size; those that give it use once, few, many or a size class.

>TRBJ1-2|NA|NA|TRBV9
TGTGCCAGCAGCAGCGCTATCTATGGCTACACCTTC
CASSSAIYGYTF
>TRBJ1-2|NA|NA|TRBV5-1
TGCGCCAGCAGTTATGGGGGGAGTAGGCTCGGGTATGGCTACACCTTC
CASSYGGSRLGYGYTF
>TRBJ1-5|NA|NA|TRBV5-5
TGTGCCAGCAGCGCGTCGGAGGATCAGCCCCAGCATTTT
CASSASEDQPQHF
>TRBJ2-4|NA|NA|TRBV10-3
TGTGCCATCAGCCCCGGCGGGGACAGAAAAAACATTCAGTACTTC
CAISPGGDRKNIQYF
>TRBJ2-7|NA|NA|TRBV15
TGTGCCACCAGCAGAGATCGGTCTTACGAGCAGTACTTC
CATSRDRSYEQYF
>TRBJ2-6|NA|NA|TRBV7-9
TGTGCCAGCGCCGAGGGCGGGCCCTCTGGGGCCAACGTCCTGACTTTC
CASAEGGPSGANVLTF
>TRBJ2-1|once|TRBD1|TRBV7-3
TGTGCCAGCAGCCCGACAGGGGATGAGCAGTTCTTC
CASSPTGDEQFF
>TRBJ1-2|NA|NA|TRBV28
TGTGCCAGCAGGGCCCCCGGGACATCCTGGCTTTTCCATGGCTACACCTTC
CASRAPGTSWLFHGYTF
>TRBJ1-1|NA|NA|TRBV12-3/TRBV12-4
TGTGCCAGCGCCCGGGGGGCTGAAGCTTTCTTT
CASARGAEAFF
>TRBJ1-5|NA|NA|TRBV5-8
TGTGCCAGCAGCCCAAATTTGTCCAATCAGCCCCAGCATTTT
CASSPNLSNQPQHF
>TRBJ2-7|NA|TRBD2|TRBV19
TGTGCCAGTAGTGCGACCGGGGGGAGCTCCTACGAGCAGTACTTC
CASSATGGSSYEQYF
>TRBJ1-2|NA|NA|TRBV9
TGTGCCAGCAGCGAGGTCCGGGGGAGCAAAGCTAACTATGGCTACACCTTC
CASSEVRGSKANYGYTF
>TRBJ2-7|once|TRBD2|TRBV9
TGTGCCGCCAGCCTGGGGGGGAAAAACCGGGACCCAGAAGCCTACGAGCAGTACTTC
CAASLGGKNRDPEAYEQYF
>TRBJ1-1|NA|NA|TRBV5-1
TGCGCCAGCAGCTTGGAGGGAGATAGAACTGAAGCTTTCTTT
CASSLEGDRTEAFF
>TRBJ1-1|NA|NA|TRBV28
TGTGCCAGCAGTTTATATCGCCAGAATGAAGCTTTCTTT
CASSLYRQNEAFF
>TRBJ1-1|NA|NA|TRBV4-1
TGCGCCAGCAGCCAAGATATTCGGCAGGGAGGGAACACTGAAGCTTTCTTT
CASSQDIRQGGNTEAFF
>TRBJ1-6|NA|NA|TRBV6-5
TGTGCCAGCAGTTCAGGGGCGTATAATTCACCCCTCCACTTT
CASSSGAYNSPLHF
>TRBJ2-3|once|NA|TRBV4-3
TGCGCCAGCAGCCAAAGTACTAGTTGGGATACGCAGTATTTT
CASSQSTSWDTQYF
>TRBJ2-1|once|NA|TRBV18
TGTGCCAGCTCACCAGATCACAGCTCCTACAATGAGCAGTTCTTC
CASSPDHSSYNEQFF
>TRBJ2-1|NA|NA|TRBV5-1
TGCGCCAGCAGCTTGGCGGCGGGGATATACAATGAGCAGTTCTTC
CASSLAAGIYNEQFF
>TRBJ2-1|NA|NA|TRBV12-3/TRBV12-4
TGTGCCAGCAGTTTAGGGGGCGGTGAGCAGTTCTTC
CASSLGGGEQFF
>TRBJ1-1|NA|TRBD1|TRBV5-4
TGTGCCAGCAGCTGGAGGGTCGGGACAGGGGAGGGGACTGAAGCTTTCTTT
CASSWRVGTGEGTEAFF
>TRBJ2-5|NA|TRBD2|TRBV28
TGTGCCAGCAGTTACGGGGGGGAAGTGACCCAGTACTTC
CASSYGGEVTQYF
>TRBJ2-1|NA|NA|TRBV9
TGTGCCAGCAGCGTAGGAGGGATGGGTGAGCAGTTCTTC
CASSVGGMGEQFF
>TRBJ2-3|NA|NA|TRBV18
TGTGCCAGCTCACCTTCGGGACATAGCACAGATACGCAGTATTTT
CASSPSGHSTDTQYF
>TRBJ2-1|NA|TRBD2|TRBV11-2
TGTGCCAGCAGATCACCGGGACTAGTTTCGAATGAGCAGTTCTTC
CASRSPGLVSNEQFF
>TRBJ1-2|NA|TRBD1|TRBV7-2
TGTGCCAGCAGCTTAGCCCCAGATAGATACAGGGGAGGTGAAGGCTACACCTTC
CASSLAPDRYRGGEGYTF
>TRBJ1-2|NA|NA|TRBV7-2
TGTGCCAGCAGCTTAAGGAGGCTGGGCTACACCTTC
CASSLRRLGYTF
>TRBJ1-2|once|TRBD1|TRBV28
TGTGCCAGCAGCCTGGGACAGAACTATGGCTACACCTTC
CASSLGQNYGYTF
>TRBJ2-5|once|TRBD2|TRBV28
TGTGCCAGCAGTTTCCGACTAGCGGGGCTTTTGGAGACCCAGTACTTC
CASSFRLAGLLETQYF
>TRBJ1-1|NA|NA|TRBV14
TGTGCCAGCAGCCAAGGGACTAGGAGGGCTTTCTTT
CASSQGTRRAFF
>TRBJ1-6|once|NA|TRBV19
TGTGCCAGTAGTATTGGAGCCAGTAGCCCAAATTCACCCCTCCACTTT
CASSIGASSPNSPLHF
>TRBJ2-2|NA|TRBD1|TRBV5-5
TGTGCCAGCAGCGAGGGGACAGGAGAAACCGGGGAGCTGTTTTTT
CASSEGTGETGELFF
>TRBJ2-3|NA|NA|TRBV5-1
TGCGCCAGCAGCCGGGGAGAAATCCGCACAGATACGCAGTATTTT
CASSRGEIRTDTQYF
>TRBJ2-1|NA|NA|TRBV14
TGTGCCAGCAGCCAAGTCGTCGGACTGGGCTCCTACAATGAGCAGTTCTTC
CASSQVVGLGSYNEQFF
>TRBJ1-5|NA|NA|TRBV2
TGTGCCAGCAGTGAGTTGGCAGGGAGGAATCAGCCCCAGCATTTT
CASSELAGRNQPQHF
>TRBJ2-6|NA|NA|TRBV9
TGTGCCAGCAGCCTCCTTAGCTGGCCCTCTGGGGCCAACGTCCTGACTTTC
CASSLLSWPSGANVLTF
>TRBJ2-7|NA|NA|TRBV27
TGTGCCAGCAGTTCAGGCTACGAGCAGTACTTC
CASSSGYEQYF
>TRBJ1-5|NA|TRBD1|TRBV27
TGTGCCAGCAGTCCACAGGGGTATAATCAGCCCCAGCATTTT
CASSPQGYNQPQHF
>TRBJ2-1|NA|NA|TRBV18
TGTGCCAGCTCACCGGCGCAGGCAGGGTACAATGAGCAGTTCTTC
CASSPAQAGYNEQFF
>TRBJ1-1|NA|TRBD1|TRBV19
TGTGCCAGTAGTACTCGGACAGGGGGCACTGAAGCTTTCTTT
CASSTRTGGTEAFF
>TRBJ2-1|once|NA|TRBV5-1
TGCGCCAGCAGCTTGAGCCTGGGGAGGTACAATGAGCAGTTCTTC
CASSLSLGRYNEQFF
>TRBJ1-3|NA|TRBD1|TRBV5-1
TGCGCCAGCAGCTTAAGCTCACGGATCGAACAGGGGGCGTCAGGAAACACCATATATTTT
CASSLSSRIEQGASGNTIYF
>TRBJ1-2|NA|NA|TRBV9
TGTGCCAGCAGCGTAGGGGGCCAGATGGAGGGCTACACCTTC
CASSVGGQMEGYTF
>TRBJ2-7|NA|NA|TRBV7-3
TGTGCCAGCAGCTTAACTAGTACCTACGAGCAGTACTTC
CASSLTSTYEQYF
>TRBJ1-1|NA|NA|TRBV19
TGTGCCAGTAGTATGGCAAGAAACACTGAAGCTTTCTTT
CASSMARNTEAFF
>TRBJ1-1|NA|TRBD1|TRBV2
TGTGCCAGCATCGGGACAGTGAACACTGAAGCTTTCTTT
CASIGTVNTEAFF
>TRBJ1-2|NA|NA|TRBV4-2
TGTGCCAGCAGCCAAGTTGTGCAGGGGCCCCAATCTCTGGGCTACACCTTC
CASSQVVQGPQSLGYTF
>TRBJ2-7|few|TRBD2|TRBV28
TGTGCCAGCAGTTCTCCCTCCAGCGGGAGCTACGAGCAGTACTTC
CASSSPSSGSYEQYF
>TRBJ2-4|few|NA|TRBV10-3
TGTGCCATCAGTGAGTTGGACAGTGCCCAGATTCAGTACTTC
CAISELDSAQIQYF
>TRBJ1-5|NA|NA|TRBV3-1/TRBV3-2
TGTGCCAGCAGCATACAGGGTGGCAATCAGCCCCAGCATTTT
CASSIQGGNQPQHF
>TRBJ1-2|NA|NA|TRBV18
TGTGCCAGCTCACCCGTAGGAGGGGATGGCTACACCTTC
CASSPVGGDGYTF
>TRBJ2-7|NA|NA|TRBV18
TGTGCCAGCTCACCAAACTTAGGACTGGAGGTTTACGAGCAGTACTTC
CASSPNLGLEVYEQYF